A single sample is the source of the 20 T cell receptor beta chains below, sequenced in a study of blood T cell repertoires in COVID-19. Clones were sequenced by immunoSEQ multiplex PCR, and TCRdb holds only the in-frame ones, with some missing. The repertoire has roughly 230,000 clones, about 85% of them found once; the top ten carry around 8%. Sequenced input: peripheral blood. The receptors originated from a woman older than 75 with acute or convalescent COVID-19.

The chain couples TRBV19 to TRBJ2-5; 11 nucleotides line up with TRBD1. This CDR3 is 15 amino acids long. Germline V gene sequence: CDR1 LNHDA, CDR2 SQIVND (reference sequence). V trimming: 5 bases; J trimming: 5 bases; junction bases outside the gene matches: 7. The CDR3 DNA follows: TGTGCCAGTAGTCCCGGGACAGGGGGTTGGGAGACCCAGTACTTC. It translates to CASSPGTGGWETQYF.

In its sample, this clone was seen a few times. This rearrangement joins TRBV15 to TRBJ1-1; TRBD1 is a possible D gene (6 bases). Germline V gene sequence: CDR1 LNHNV, CDR2 YYDKDF (reference sequence). CDR3 length: 16 amino acids. V lost 0 bases, J lost 4 bases, and 15 bases lay in between. The CDR3: CATSRDAAGVGTEAFF. In DNA, the CDR3 is TGTGCCACCAGCAGAGATGCGGCAGGGGTGGGCACTGAAGCTTTCTTT. Complete variable domain (other parts from reference TRBV15 and TRBJ1-1): DAMVIQNPRYQVTQFGKPVTLSCSQTLNHNVMYWYQQKSSQAPKLLFHYYDKDFNNEADTPDNFQSRRPNTSFCFLDIRSPGLGDTAMYLCATSRDAAGVGTEAFFGQGTRLTVV.

This clone was detected a few times. The V gene is TRBV19, the J gene TRBJ2-2; D unresolved. CDR1 and CDR2 (germline): LNHDA, SQIVND (reference sequence). The V and J ends lost 4 bases and 6 bases respectively, with 3 bases between them. CDR3 size: 11 residues. In DNA form, the CDR3 reads TGTGCCAGTAGTACCGCCGGGGAGCTGTTTTTT. Amino acids: CASSTAGELFF.

This clone was seen more than once but under ten times. The chain carries TRBV18 and TRBJ2-2; D is undetermined. The CDR3 loop spans 16 amino acids. Between the trimmed V and J ends, which lost 2 bases and 0 bases, there was a span of 10 bases. The germline V gene encodes CDR1 KGHSH and CDR2 LQKENI. As DNA, the CDR3 is TGTGCCAGCTCACCAAACGCAGCGACGAACACCGGGGAGCTGTTTTTT. This gives the protein CASSPNAATNTGELFF.

This chain links TRBV6-5 with TRBJ2-7; 10 nucleotides line up with TRBD1. With 6 bases clipped from V and 7 bases from J, the junction kept 6 bases outside the gene matches. CDR3 size: 13 residues. Germline CDR1 and CDR2: MNHEY and SVGAGI. CDR3 bases: TGTGCCAGCAGGCGGACAGGGGGGGTAGAGCAGTACTTC. Residues: CASRRTGGVEQYF.

The gene calls are TRBV9 and TRBJ2-7; 10 bases are shared with TRBD1. The CDR3 totals 14 residues. Germline CDR1 reads SGDLS; CDR2 reads YYNGEE. J was trimmed by 9 bases and V by 4 bases; bases with no gene match: 10. The DNA for the CDR3 is TGTGCCAGCAGCCCGGGACAGGGGATTGGGGTGCAGTACTTC. Its translation: CASSPGQGIGVQYF.

Note on this clone: The identical CDR3 is also encoded by other nucleotide sequences in the sample. The chain uses TRBV7-2 and TRBJ1-5; possible D gene TRBD1, 5 bases. The CDR3 consists of 15 residues. Trimming cost V 1 base and J 6 bases, with 13 bases left between them. Germline V gene sequence: CDR1 SGHTA, CDR2 FQGNSA. CDR3 DNA sequence: TGTGCCAGCAGCTTAGGGCAGGGAGGGTTTCAGCCCCAGCATTTT. Its protein is CASSLGQGGFQPQHF.

This clone has more than one count but fewer than ten. The chain carries TRBV25-1 and TRBJ1-5; no definite D call. The CDR3 covers 14 residues. Germline-derived CDR1 and CDR2 are MGHDK and SYGVNS. V was clipped by 2 bases and J by 5 bases, with 10 bases between them. CDR3 DNA sequence: TGTGCCAGCAGTGAAGCATACAGTTATCAGCCCCAGCATTTT. It encodes CASSEAYSYQPQHF.

In this sample, this clone turned up a few times. This chain connects TRBV5-4 to TRBJ2-7; perhaps TRBD1 as D (5 bases). The germline CDR1 and CDR2 sequences are SGHNT and YYREEE (reference sequence). The V gene lost 0 bases and the J gene lost 1 base, with 14 bases spanning the gap. The CDR3 consists of 16 residues. CDR3 sequence reads: CASSLAGFTGSYEQYF. Here the CDR3 DNA reads TGTGCCAGCAGCTTGGCTGGATTCACAGGATCCTACGAGCAGTACTTC.

The CDR3 region is CASTPEGQGGNTIYF. The CDR3 DNA follows: TGCGCCAGCACCCCGGAGGGACAGGGAGGAAACACCATATATTTT. The genes are TRBV5-1 and TRBJ1-3; 9 nucleotides align to TRBD1. V was pared by 6 bases and J by 4 bases, with 8 bases of the junction left unmatched. The CDR3 has 15 amino acids. Germline values: CDR1 SGHRS, CDR2 YFSETQ.

This clone was detected once. The V call is TRBV6-5, the J call TRBJ2-5; TRBD2 matches 7 bases. CDR1 is MNHEY, CDR2 SVGAGI, per germline. The V and J ends lost 5 bases and 4 bases, in that order; junction bases with no gene match: 7. CDR3 length: 14 residues. The CDR3 coding sequence is TGTGCCAGCAGTCGACTAGCCACGTTAGAGACCCAGTACTTC. Translation: CASSRLATLETQYF.

This rearrangement joins TRBV6-5 to TRBJ2-7; TRBD1 aligns across 8 bases. The CDR3 is made up of 14 amino acids. J lost 13 bases, V lost 4 bases, and 15 bases had no gene match. CDR1 and CDR2 from the germline V gene are MNHEY and SVGAGI. CDR3 nucleotide sequence: TGTGCCAGCAGTTCCCTACCAGACAGGGGACCCCACTACTTC. Residues: CASSSLPDRGPHYF.

The gene calls are TRBV6-5 and TRBJ1-2; TRBD1 aligns across 7 bases. CDR3 length: 15 amino acids. V trimming: 6 bases; J trimming: 4 bases; junction bases outside the gene matches: 11. Germline V gives CDR1 MNHEY, CDR2 SVGAGI. The CDR3, as DNA: TGTGCCAGCAGGCTACAGGGGCCACCATTCTATGGCTACACCTTC. Its protein product is CASRLQGPPFYGYTF.

The CDR3 bases are TGTGCCAGCAGTTACTATAGCGGGGGGGCCTACGAGCAGTACTTC. Translating it yields CASSYYSGGAYEQYF. This chain links TRBV6-6 with TRBJ2-7; 11 nucleotides align to TRBD2. Germline CDR1 and CDR2: MNHNY and SVGAGI (reference sequence). J lost 2 bases, V lost 1 base, and 1 base had no gene match. CDR3 length: 15 amino acids.

This clone was found once. The gene calls are TRBV7-9 and TRBJ2-3, with D tentatively TRBD2 (6 bases). V was clipped by 2 bases and J by 8 bases, with 14 bases between them. Germline V CDR1 and CDR2: SEHNR, FQNEAQ (reference sequence). The CDR3 spans 14 residues. The CDR3 nucleotides are TGTGCCAGCAGCTTATCTAGCGCCCTTGGTACGCAGTATTTT. It codes for CASSLSSALGTQYF. Drawing the rest from reference TRBV7-9 and TRBJ2-3, the complete variable domain is DTGVSQNPRHKITKRGQNVTFRCDPISEHNRLYWYRQTLGQGPEFLTYFQNEAQLEKSRLLSDRFSAERPKGSFSTLEIQRTEQGDSAMYLCASSLSSALGTQYFGPGTRLTVL.

A single count supports this clone. The chain employs TRBV5-4 and TRBJ1-4; D is possibly TRBD1 (5 bases). The CDR3 is 12 amino acids. V was pared by 4 bases and J by 8 bases, with 9 bases between. CDR1 is SGHNT, CDR2 YYREEE, per germline (reference sequence). CDR3 protein: CASSPDREKLFF. The DNA of the CDR3 is TGTGCCAGCAGCCCTGACAGAGAAAAACTGTTTTTT.

The chain links TRBV5-1 to TRBJ2-5; D is undetermined. V lost 2 bases and J 0 bases, leaving 11 bases between the germline ends. The germline V gene encodes CDR1 SGHRS and CDR2 YFSETQ. This CDR3 contains 15 residues. The CDR3 reads CASSFFDWYQETQYF. Written as DNA, the CDR3 is TGCGCCAGCAGCTTCTTTGACTGGTACCAAGAGACCCAGTACTTC.

The genes are TRBV9 and TRBJ2-3, with D perhaps matching TRBD2 (7 bases). In germline, CDR1 is SGDLS, CDR2 YYNGEE. V lost 6 bases, J lost 3 bases, and 17 bases lay in between. CDR3 length: 15 amino acids. The CDR3 DNA is TGTGCCAGCACTTTTGGGGGGGCCGTGACAGATACGCAGTATTTT. It specifies CASTFGGAVTDTQYF.

This chain joins TRBV5-4 and TRBJ2-2, with D maybe TRBD2 (7 bases). The germline V gene encodes CDR1 SGHNT and CDR2 YYREEE (reference sequence). The CDR3 runs to 15 residues. V was clipped by 5 bases and J by 6 bases, with 17 bases between them. The CDR3 nucleotides are TGTGCCAGCAGGCTTATAGGGGGGGCGGCCGGGGAGCTGTTTTTT. Residues: CASRLIGGAAGELFF.

The V gene is TRBV27, the J gene TRBJ1-5; D is possibly TRBD1 (5 bases). Trimming cost V 11 bases and J 0 bases, with 14 bases left between them. Germline CDR1 MNHEY, CDR2 SMNVEV (reference sequence). This CDR3 spans 14 amino acids. CDR3 region: CASRGRISNQPQHF. The CDR3 nucleotides are TGTGCCTCTAGGGGCAGGATTAGCAATCAGCCCCAGCATTTT.